The clone carrying this T cell receptor beta chain was found a few times. This specimen comes from a study of molecular identifiers for immune sequencing clone quantification. Both previously described methods and listed TCR primers were employed to make bulk TCR libraries. MiXCR was run by TCRdb on the PCR reads, yielding one entry per CDR3 protein. The sample holds about 500,000 distinct CDR3 sequences, about a quarter seen once. The CDR3 length is 16 residues. With 1 base clipped from V and 5 bases from J, the junction kept 6 bases outside the gene matches. Per germline, CDR1 SGHVS and CDR2 FQNEAQ.

The sequencing sample was made of naive CD8+ T cells from blood, with Jurkat cell RNA spiked in. Subset specified: FACS-sorted CD8+CD4-CCR7+CD45RA+ naive T cells. The rearrangement joins TRBV7-8 to TRBJ1-1; 11 bases agree with TRBD1. The TCR comes from a human donor in good health. Some libraries in this study had Jurkat cell RNA spiked in. DNA for the CDR3: TGTGCCAGCAGCTTAGGTGGGACAGGGGGATTGACTGAAGCTTTCTTT. Translation gives CASSLGGTGGLTEAFF.